This TCR beta chain was identified during a study of blood T cell repertoires in COVID-19. A single count supports this clone. Participants reported their clinical history, and cohort assignment relied on those reports. Here immunoSEQ multiplex PCR was the method, and the copy in TCRdb shows in-frame clones only, minus some. The sample consists of roughly 250,000 clones, around 90% of them appearing once. The CDR3 covers 15 residues. Germline loops: CDR1 LNHNV, CDR2 YYDKDF (reference sequence). The trim removed 3 bases at V and 3 bases at J, leaving 5 bases unmatched. Sequencing was performed on PBMCs or T cells enriched from blood (not recorded which). The sequence was obtained from a woman aged 25 to 39 with acute COVID-19. V gene TRBV15 combines with J gene TRBJ2-7; 10 positions match TRBD1. The CDR3 protein is CATSRGQGSNYEQYF. Here the CDR3 DNA reads TGTGCCACCAGCAGGGGACAGGGGAGCAACTACGAGCAGTACTTC.